This T cell receptor (beta chain) is from a study of blood T cell repertoires in COVID-19. Study background: The origin of the acute and convalescent COVID-19 samples was the United States, Italy and Spain. PBMCs, B-cell-depleted T cells, or T cells were the source of the cDNA or gDNA that made up the material.

Germline CDR1 is MNHEY and CDR2 is SVGAGI. This CDR3 region has 14 residues. J was trimmed by 6 bases and V by 6 bases; bases with no gene match: 3. In the study's own analysis: Reference gene primer amplification in the assay estimated nucleated cell counts. Data came from immunoSEQ multiplex PCR; TCRdb stores just in-frame clones and leaves some out. V and J calls and clone size are as listed in that table; D and trimming were resolved from the DNA. Of roughly 120,000 clones in the sample, approximately 80% were seen once. Sample: peripheral blood. This rearrangement joins TRBV6-5 to TRBJ1-6; 9 nucleotides agree with TRBD1. The TCR comes from a man aged 70 or older with acute or convalescent COVID-19. The CDR3, as DNA: TGTGCCAGCAGCTGGGACAGGGTTAATTCACCCCTCCACTTT. Its translation: CASSWDRVNSPLHF.